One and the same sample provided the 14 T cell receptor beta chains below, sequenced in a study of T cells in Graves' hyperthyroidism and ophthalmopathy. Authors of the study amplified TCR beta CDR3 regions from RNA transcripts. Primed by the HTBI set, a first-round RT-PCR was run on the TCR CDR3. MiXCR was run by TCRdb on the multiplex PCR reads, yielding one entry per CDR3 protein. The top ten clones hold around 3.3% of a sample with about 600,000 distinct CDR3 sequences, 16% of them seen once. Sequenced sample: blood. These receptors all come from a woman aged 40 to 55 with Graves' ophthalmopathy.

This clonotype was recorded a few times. CDR3 bases: TGTGCCAGCAGCCGAGGCGGGTTAGGGGCTGGGGCCAACGTCCTGACTTTC. It encodes CASSRGGLGAGANVLTF. V usage is TRBV3-1 and J usage is TRBJ2-6; the D call may be TRBD1 or TRBD2 (5 bases each). CDR1 and CDR2 from the germline V gene are LGHDT and YNNKEL (reference sequence). The CDR3 consists of 17 residues. V lost 4 bases, J lost 2 bases, and 15 bases lay in between.

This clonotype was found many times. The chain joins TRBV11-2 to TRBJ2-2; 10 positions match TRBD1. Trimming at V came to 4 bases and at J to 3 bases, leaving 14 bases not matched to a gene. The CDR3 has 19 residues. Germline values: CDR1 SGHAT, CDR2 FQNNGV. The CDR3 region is CASSSPGDRGRSDTGELFF. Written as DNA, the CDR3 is TGTGCCAGCAGCTCCCCAGGGGACAGGGGAAGATCGGACACCGGGGAGCTGTTTTTT.

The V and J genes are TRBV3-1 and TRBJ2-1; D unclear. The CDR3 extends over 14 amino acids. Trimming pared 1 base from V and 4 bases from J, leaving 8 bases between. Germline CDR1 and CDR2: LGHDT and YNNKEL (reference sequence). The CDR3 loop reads CASSQGDWYNEQFF. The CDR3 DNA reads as TGTGCCAGCAGCCAAGGGGATTGGTACAATGAGCAGTTCTTC.

Here the CDR3 DNA reads TGTGCCACAAGAGCGCGTGAAGGCTATGGCTACACCTTC. Translating gives CATRAREGYGYTF. The V gene is TRBV28, the J gene TRBJ1-2; D is ambiguous. Deletions cut 10 bases from V and 4 bases from J, with 16 bases between. Germline-derived CDR1 and CDR2 are MDHEN and SYDVKM. The CDR3 covers 13 residues.

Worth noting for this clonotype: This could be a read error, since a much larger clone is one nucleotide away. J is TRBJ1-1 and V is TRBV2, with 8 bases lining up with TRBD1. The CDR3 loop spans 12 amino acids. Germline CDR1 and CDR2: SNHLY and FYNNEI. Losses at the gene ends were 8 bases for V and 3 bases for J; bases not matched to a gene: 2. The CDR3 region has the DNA TGTGCCAGCGGGACAGGAGACACTGAAGCTTTCTTT. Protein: CASGTGDTEAFF.

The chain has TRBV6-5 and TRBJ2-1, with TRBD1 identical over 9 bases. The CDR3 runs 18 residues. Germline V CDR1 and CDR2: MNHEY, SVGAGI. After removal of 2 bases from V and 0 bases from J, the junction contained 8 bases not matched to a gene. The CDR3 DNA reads TGTGCCAGCAGTTACGGGACAGGGCGTTTTAGCTCCTACAATGAGCAGTTCTTC. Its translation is CASSYGTGRFSSYNEQFF.

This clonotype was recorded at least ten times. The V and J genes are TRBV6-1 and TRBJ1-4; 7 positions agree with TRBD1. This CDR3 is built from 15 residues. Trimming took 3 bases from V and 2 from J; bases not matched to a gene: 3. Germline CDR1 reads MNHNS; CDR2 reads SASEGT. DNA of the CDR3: TGTGCCAGCAGTGACCCGACAGGGACTAATGAAAAACTGTTTTTT. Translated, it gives CASSDPTGTNEKLFF.

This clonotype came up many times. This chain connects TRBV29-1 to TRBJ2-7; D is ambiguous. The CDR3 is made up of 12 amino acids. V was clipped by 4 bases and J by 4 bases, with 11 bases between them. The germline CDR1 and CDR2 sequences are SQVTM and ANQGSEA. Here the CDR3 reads CSVAPNYYEQYF. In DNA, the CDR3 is TGCAGCGTTGCTCCGAACTATTACGAGCAGTACTTC.

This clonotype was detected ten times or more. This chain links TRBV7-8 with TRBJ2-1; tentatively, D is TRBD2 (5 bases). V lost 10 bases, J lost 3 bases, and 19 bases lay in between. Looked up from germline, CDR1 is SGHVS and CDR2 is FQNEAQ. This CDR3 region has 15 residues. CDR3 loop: CATISKTGNYNEQFF. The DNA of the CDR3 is TGTGCCACCATCTCTAAAACCGGGAACTACAATGAGCAGTTCTTC.

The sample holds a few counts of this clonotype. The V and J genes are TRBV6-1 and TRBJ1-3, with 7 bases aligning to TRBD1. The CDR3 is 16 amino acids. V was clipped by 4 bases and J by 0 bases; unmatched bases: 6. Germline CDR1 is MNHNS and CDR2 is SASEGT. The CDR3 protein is CASSVTDRNSGNTIYF. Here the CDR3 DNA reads TGTGCCAGCAGTGTTACGGACAGGAACTCTGGAAACACCATATATTTT.

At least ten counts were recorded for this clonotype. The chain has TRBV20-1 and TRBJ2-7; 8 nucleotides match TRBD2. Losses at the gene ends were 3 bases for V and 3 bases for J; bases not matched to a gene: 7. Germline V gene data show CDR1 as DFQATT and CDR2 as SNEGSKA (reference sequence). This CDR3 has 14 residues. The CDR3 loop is CSARELAVYYEQYF. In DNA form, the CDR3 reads TGCAGTGCTAGGGAACTAGCGGTATACTACGAGCAGTACTTC.

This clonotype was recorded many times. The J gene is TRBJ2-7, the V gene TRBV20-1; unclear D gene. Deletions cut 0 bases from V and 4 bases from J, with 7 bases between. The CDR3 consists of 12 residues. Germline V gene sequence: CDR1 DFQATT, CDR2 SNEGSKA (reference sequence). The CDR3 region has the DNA TGCAGTGCTAGAGATGTGGCATACGAGCAGTACTTC. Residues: CSARDVAYEQYF.

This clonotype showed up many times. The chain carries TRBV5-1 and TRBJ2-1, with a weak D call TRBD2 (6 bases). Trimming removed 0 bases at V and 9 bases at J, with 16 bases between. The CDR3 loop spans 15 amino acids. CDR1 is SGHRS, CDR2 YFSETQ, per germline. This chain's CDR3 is CASSLDTRGFFEQFF. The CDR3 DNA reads TGCGCCAGCAGCTTGGACACGCGGGGTTTTTTTGAGCAGTTCTTC.

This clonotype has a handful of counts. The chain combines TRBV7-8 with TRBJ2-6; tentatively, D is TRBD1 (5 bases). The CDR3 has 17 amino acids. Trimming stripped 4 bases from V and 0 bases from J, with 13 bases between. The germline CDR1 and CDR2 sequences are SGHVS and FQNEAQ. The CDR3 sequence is CASSSYRQSSGANVLTF. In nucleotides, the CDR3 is TGTGCCAGCAGCTCTTATCGACAGAGCTCTGGGGCCAACGTCCTGACTTTC.